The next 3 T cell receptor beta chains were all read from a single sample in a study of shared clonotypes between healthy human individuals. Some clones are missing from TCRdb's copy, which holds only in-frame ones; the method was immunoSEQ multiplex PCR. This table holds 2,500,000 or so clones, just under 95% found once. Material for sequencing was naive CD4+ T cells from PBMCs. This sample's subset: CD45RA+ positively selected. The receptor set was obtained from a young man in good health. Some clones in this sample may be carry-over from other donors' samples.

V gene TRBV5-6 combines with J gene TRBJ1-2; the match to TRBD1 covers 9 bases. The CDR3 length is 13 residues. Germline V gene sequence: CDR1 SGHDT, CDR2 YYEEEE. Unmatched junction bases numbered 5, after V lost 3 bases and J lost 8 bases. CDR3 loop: CASSSRTGGGYTF. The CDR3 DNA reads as TGTGCCAGCAGCTCCCGAACAGGGGGCGGCTACACCTTC.

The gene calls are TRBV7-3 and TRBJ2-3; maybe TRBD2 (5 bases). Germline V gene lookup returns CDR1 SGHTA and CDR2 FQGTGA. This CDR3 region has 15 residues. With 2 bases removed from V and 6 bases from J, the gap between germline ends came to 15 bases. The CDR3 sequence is CASSLGATSSDTQYF. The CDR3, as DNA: TGTGCCAGCAGCTTAGGAGCTACTAGTTCGGATACGCAGTATTTT.

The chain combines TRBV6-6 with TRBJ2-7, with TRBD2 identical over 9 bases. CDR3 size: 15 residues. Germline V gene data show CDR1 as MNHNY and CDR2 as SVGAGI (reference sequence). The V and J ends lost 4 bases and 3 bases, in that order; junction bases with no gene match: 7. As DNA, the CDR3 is TGTGCCAGCAGTTTCCTTAGCGGGGGAATCTACGAGCAGTACTTC. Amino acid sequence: CASSFLSGGIYEQYF.